The subject of this entry is one TCR beta chain. Antigen specificity is unknown. This may be a read error, as it is one base from a much larger clone. This record belongs to a study of tumor and adjacent non-tumor tissue in lung cancer. A modified ARM-PCR protocol with three rounds of nested PCR amplified TCRbeta. From the multiplex PCR reads, TCRdb called clonotypes with MiXCR, one entry per CDR3 protein. Here the sample spans more than 70,000 distinct CDR3 sequences, 61% being singletons. No cell sorting was done before RNA was extracted from the tissue. CDR1 and CDR2 (germline): MNHNY, SVGAGI (reference sequence). This CDR3 region has 16 residues. Study-wide results and caveats: TCR diversity was significantly greater in tumor than normal lung tissue.

This TCR was recovered from an older man with non-small cell lung cancer. The sequenced sample consisted of lung tumor tissue. V gene TRBV6-6 combines with J gene TRBJ2-2; tentative D call: TRBD2 (5 bases). CDR3 bases: TGTGCCAGCAGTTTCGTGGCAAGCTTCAACACCGGGGAGCAGTTTTTT. It yields the protein CASSFVASFNTGEQFF.